This TCR beta chain was sequenced in a study of blood T cell repertoires in COVID-19. Study background: PBMCs, B-cell-depleted T cells, or T cells were the source of the cDNA or gDNA that made up the material.

The V segment lost 0 bases and the J segment 5 bases; nucleotides outside the gene matches: 10. This CDR3 has 16 residues. Germline V gives CDR1 SGDLS, CDR2 YYNGEE. The method was immunoSEQ multiplex PCR; TCRdb's version includes in-frame clones alone and lacks a portion of them. The table records about 98,000 clones, around 85% of them present only once. V gene TRBV9 combines with J gene TRBJ2-5; 7 bases match TRBD1. The sequenced sample was peripheral blood. The receptor's source is a woman at least 80 years old with acute or convalescent COVID-19. This CDR3 reads CASSVATGRGWETQYF. The CDR3 DNA is TGTGCCAGCAGCGTAGCTACTGGCAGGGGGTGGGAGACCCAGTACTTC.